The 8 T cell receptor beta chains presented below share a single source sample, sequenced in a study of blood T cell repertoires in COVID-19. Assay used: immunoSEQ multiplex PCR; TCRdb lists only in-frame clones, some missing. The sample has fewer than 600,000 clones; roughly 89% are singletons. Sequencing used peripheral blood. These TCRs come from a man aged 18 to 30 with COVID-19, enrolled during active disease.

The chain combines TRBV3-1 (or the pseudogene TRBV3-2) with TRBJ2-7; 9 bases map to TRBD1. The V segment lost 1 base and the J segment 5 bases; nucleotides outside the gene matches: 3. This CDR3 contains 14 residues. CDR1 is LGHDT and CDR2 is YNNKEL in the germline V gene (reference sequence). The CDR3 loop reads CASSQGQGGDEQYF. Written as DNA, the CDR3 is TGTGCCAGCAGCCAAGGACAGGGGGGCGACGAGCAGTACTTC.

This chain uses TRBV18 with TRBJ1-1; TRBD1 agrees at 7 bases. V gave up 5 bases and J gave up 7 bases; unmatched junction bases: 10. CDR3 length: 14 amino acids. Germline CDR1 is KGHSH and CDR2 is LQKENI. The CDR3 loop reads CASSTRGQSNEAFF. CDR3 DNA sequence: TGTGCCAGCTCAACCAGGGGACAGTCGAATGAAGCTTTCTTT.

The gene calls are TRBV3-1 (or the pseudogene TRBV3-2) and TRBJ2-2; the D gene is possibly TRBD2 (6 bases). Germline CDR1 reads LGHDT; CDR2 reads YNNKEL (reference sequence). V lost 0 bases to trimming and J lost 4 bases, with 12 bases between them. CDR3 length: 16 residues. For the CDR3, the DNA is TGTGCCAGCAGCCAAGATTCTAGGGGACTCACCGGGGAGCTGTTTTTT. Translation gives CASSQDSRGLTGELFF.

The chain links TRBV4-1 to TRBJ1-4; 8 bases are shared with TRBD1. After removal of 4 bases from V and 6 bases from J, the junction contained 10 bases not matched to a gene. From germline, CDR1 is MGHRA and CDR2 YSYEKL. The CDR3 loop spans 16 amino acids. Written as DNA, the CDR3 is TGCGCCAGCAGCCCAGTCCCGGGACAGGAACATGAAAAACTGTTTTTT. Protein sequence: CASSPVPGQEHEKLFF.

CDR3: CASSLPGTLNEKLFF. In DNA, the CDR3 is TGTGCCAGCAGCCTCCCCGGGACACTGAATGAAAAACTGTTTTTT. This sequence joins TRBV11-2 and TRBJ1-4; D is perhaps TRBD1 (6 bases). The V and J ends lost 5 bases and 5 bases respectively, with 15 bases between them. This CDR3 region has 15 residues. Germline V gene data show CDR1 as SGHAT and CDR2 as FQNNGV.

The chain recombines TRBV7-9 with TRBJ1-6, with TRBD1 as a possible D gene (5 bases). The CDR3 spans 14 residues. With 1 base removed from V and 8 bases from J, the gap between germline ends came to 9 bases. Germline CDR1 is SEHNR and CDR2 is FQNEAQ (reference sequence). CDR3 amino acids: CASSLGRVHSPLHF. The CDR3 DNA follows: TGTGCCAGCAGCTTAGGCAGGGTCCATTCACCCCTCCACTTT.

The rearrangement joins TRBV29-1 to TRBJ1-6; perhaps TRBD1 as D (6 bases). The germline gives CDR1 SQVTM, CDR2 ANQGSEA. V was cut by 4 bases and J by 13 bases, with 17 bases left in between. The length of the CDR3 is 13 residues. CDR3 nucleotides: TGCAGCGTTGCCGCCGGACAGAAGGGTCCCCTCCACTTT. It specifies CSVAAGQKGPLHF.

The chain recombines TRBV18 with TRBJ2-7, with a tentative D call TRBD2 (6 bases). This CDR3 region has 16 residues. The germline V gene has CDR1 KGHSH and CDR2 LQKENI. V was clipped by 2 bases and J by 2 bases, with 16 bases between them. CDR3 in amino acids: CASSPMTSKNAYEQYF. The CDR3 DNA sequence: TGTGCCAGCTCACCAATGACTAGTAAAAATGCCTACGAGCAGTACTTC.